The 32 T cell receptor beta chains below all came from one sample that was sequenced in a study of patients and donors after allogeneic stem cell transplantation (dated by TCRdb to the early 2020s). The library was obtained by RT-PCR. The data were produced on a NextSeq 550. The public reads were reanalyzed by TCRdb: fastp trimming at Q25, MiXCR alignment, in-frame beta chains only. A single entry per CDR3 protein holds the most common genes and DNA from its merged rows. In all, the sample holds 900,000 to 1,000,000 distinct CDR3 sequences, and roughly 18% of those were seen once. Around 6% of the sample lies in the top ten. Sequencing used blood, either unsorted or a sorted T cell fraction (not recorded which). These receptors all come from a human donor who was either an allogeneic HSCT recipient or a stem cell or donor lymphocyte infusion donor (not recorded which). It is not recorded whose cells these are; they may come from a transplant donor.

The gene calls are TRBV9 and TRBJ2-2; D possibly uses TRBD1 or TRBD2 (6 bases each). V dropped 0 bases and J dropped 6 bases, with 12 bases sitting between them. Germline V gives CDR1 SGDLS, CDR2 YYNGEE. The CDR3 length is 15 residues. CDR3 DNA: TGTGCCAGCAGCGTAGAGGGGGGCGGCGCCGGGGAGCTGTTTTTT. Its translation: CASSVEGGGAGELFF.

This clonotype was seen a handful of times. CDR3 in amino acids: CASSSRQTSSNQPQHF. CDR3 coding DNA: TGTGCCAGCAGCTCAAGACAGACCTCTAGCAATCAGCCCCAGCATTTT. The chain combines TRBV7-2 with TRBJ1-5; tentative D call: TRBD1 (5 bases). The V gene's germline CDR1 is SGHTA and CDR2 FQGNSA. The CDR3 covers 16 residues. The V gene lost 4 bases and the J gene lost 0 bases, with 13 bases spanning the gap.

The chain employs TRBV6-2 or TRBV6-3 and TRBJ1-5; tentative D call: TRBD1 (5 bases). Germline V lookup: CDR1 MNHEY, CDR2 SVGEGT. This CDR3 is built from 13 residues. The V end was cut by 3 bases, the J end by 5 bases, with 8 bases between. Here the CDR3 DNA reads TGTGCCAGCAGTTATCAGGGCGATCAGCCCCAGCATTTT. Its translation is CASSYQGDQPQHF.

The V call is TRBV9, the J call TRBJ2-1, with a tentative D call TRBD1 (5 bases). The CDR3 loop spans 12 amino acids. V was shortened by 4 bases and J by 10 bases, with 12 bases between the two germline ends. Germline values: CDR1 SGDLS, CDR2 YYNGEE. The CDR3 region is CASSLTGIEQFF. CDR3 DNA: TGTGCCAGCAGCCTAACAGGAATCGAGCAGTTCTTC.

Many counts were recorded for this clonotype. The junction does not match germline at one end; this may be a read error. The V call is TRBV12-3 or TRBV12-4, the J call TRBJ2-1; D might be TRBD1 (6 bases). The CDR3 is made up of 14 amino acids. The CDR3 is CASSLDRSYTEQFF. The DNA of the CDR3 is TGTGCCAGCAGTTTGGACAGATCCTACACTGAGCAGTTCTTC.

The chain uses TRBV12-3 or TRBV12-4 and TRBJ2-7; a possible D gene is TRBD2 (5 bases). V lost 5 bases to trimming and J lost 6 bases, with 17 bases between them. The CDR3 loop spans 14 amino acids. The CDR3 loop is CASSTPGGIREQYF. CDR3 coding DNA: TGTGCCAGCAGTACACCCGGAGGTATCCGCGAGCAGTACTTC.

The rearrangement joins TRBV5-1 to TRBJ2-1; 12 nucleotides agree with TRBD2. V was pared by 4 bases and J by 0 bases, with 8 bases of the junction left unmatched. Germline V lookup: CDR1 SGHRS, CDR2 YFSETQ. The CDR3 consists of 18 residues. Here the CDR3 reads CASSPTSGGRNSYNEQFF. Here the CDR3 DNA reads TGCGCCAGCAGCCCTACTAGCGGGGGGCGGAACTCCTACAATGAGCAGTTCTTC.

V and J are TRBV18 and TRBJ1-4; no reliable D call. V was clipped by 4 bases and J by 4 bases, with 19 bases between them. CDR3 size: 17 residues. In germline, CDR1 is KGHSH, CDR2 LQKENI. In DNA form, the CDR3 reads TGTGCCAGCTCACTTCGACCGGTAGGACGGATTAATGAAAAACTGTTTTTT. It yields the protein CASSLRPVGRINEKLFF.

This clonotype turned up a few times. This chain connects TRBV5-1 to TRBJ1-1, with a possible D match to TRBD1 (5 bases). The CDR3 runs to 16 residues. Trimming left V 2 bases short and J 6 bases short, with 20 bases between. CDR1 is SGHRS, CDR2 YFSETQ, per germline. CDR3 protein: CASSFLVGPKVAEAFF. CDR3 bases: TGCGCCAGCAGCTTCCTCGTGGGGCCCAAAGTGGCTGAAGCTTTCTTT.

This chain uses TRBV6-2 or TRBV6-3 with TRBJ2-1, with TRBD2 matching 10 bases. Per the germline V gene, CDR1 is MNHEY and CDR2 is SVGEGT. CDR3 length: 15 residues. Trimming at V came to 5 bases and at J to 4 bases, leaving 5 bases not matched to a gene. CDR3 coding DNA: TGTGCCAGCAGTAATCTAGCGGGAGCATACAATGAGCAGTTCTTC. Protein sequence: CASSNLAGAYNEQFF.

This clonotype was detected only a few times. This sequence joins TRBV20-1 and TRBJ2-2, with D possibly being TRBD1 or TRBD2 (5 bases each). V was shortened by 5 bases and J by 1 base, with 14 bases between the two germline ends. The CDR3 consists of 15 residues. Per germline, CDR1 DFQATT and CDR2 SNEGSKA (reference sequence). CDR3 loop: CSALRDRENTGELFF. The DNA of the CDR3 is TGCAGTGCTCTAAGGGACCGAGAGAACACCGGGGAGCTGTTTTTT.

This clonotype came up a few times. This chain connects TRBV5-1 to TRBJ2-1, with D perhaps matching TRBD2 (5 bases). This CDR3 has 15 residues. Trimming left V 0 bases short and J 4 bases short, with 11 bases between. The germline CDR1 and CDR2 sequences are SGHRS and YFSETQ. Here the CDR3 DNA reads TGCGCCAGCAGCTTGGAGGAGGCGGCGTACAATGAGCAGTTCTTC. Its translation: CASSLEEAAYNEQFF.

V usage is TRBV7-9 and J usage is TRBJ2-7; 9 nucleotides line up with TRBD2. With V trimmed by 5 bases and J by 0 bases, 11 bases remained unmatched. Germline loops: CDR1 SEHNR, CDR2 FQNEAQ (reference sequence). The CDR3 loop spans 17 amino acids. The CDR3 nucleotides read TGTGCCAGCAGCACAGGACTAGCGCAGGGGATCTCCTACGAGCAGTACTTC. Residues: CASSTGLAQGISYEQYF.

This clonotype occurred many times. CDR3 sequence reads: CASSQAPPSYNEQFF. The CDR3, as DNA: TGTGCCAGCAGCCAAGCTCCCCCCTCCTACAATGAGCAGTTCTTC. The chain recombines TRBV3-1 with TRBJ2-1; D gene uncertain. This CDR3 comprises 15 residues. Trimming left V 1 base short and J 0 bases short, with 7 bases between. Per the germline V gene, CDR1 is LGHDT and CDR2 is YNNKEL (reference sequence).

The J gene is TRBJ1-4, the V gene TRBV5-8; no firm D call. V was cut by 0 bases and J by 5 bases, with 11 bases left in between. CDR3 length: 15 amino acids. CDR1 is SGHTS and CDR2 is YDEGEE in the germline V gene. The CDR3 DNA sequence: TGTGCCAGCAGCTTGGGCGGACGGCTGAATGAAAAACTGTTTTTT. Amino acid sequence: CASSLGGRLNEKLFF.

The rearrangement joins TRBV15 to TRBJ1-5; D possibly corresponds to TRBD1 (5 bases). V lost 0 bases and J 7 bases, leaving 13 bases between the germline ends. CDR3 length: 15 residues. CDR1 and CDR2 (germline): LNHNV, YYDKDF (reference sequence). The CDR3 sequence: CATSRDRGVAQPQHF. CDR3 in DNA: TGTGCCACCAGCAGAGACCGAGGGGTGGCCCAGCCCCAGCATTTT.

In this sample, this clonotype turned up a few times. The chain carries TRBV25-1 and TRBJ1-1; D uncertain. V dropped 1 base and J dropped 1 base, with 10 bases sitting between them. The CDR3 length is 15 residues. Germline values: CDR1 MGHDK, CDR2 SYGVNS. CDR3 region: CASSESVRRNTEAFF. The CDR3 DNA sequence: TGTGCCAGCAGTGAATCAGTGAGACGGAACACTGAAGCTTTCTTT.

The rearrangement joins TRBV7-2 to TRBJ2-4, with D possibly matching TRBD2 (5 bases). CDR1 is SGHTA, CDR2 FQGNSA, per germline. CDR3 length: 16 amino acids. Trimming took off 2 bases at V and 0 bases at J, with 11 bases between the two ends. The chain's CDR3 is CASSLFERLAKNIQYF. As DNA, the CDR3 is TGTGCCAGCAGCTTATTTGAGCGGTTAGCCAAAAACATTCAGTACTTC.

This clonotype was detected a few times. J is TRBJ2-7 and V is TRBV3-1; the D gene is possibly TRBD2 (6 bases). The ends were cut back, 3 bases at V and 5 bases at J, with 14 bases in the middle. The CDR3 is 14 residues long. Germline loops: CDR1 LGHDT, CDR2 YNNKEL (reference sequence). The CDR3 sequence: CASSHIGGPDEQYF. CDR3 DNA: TGTGCCAGCAGCCATATTGGAGGGCCCGACGAGCAGTACTTC.

The V gene is TRBV5-6, the J gene TRBJ2-2; tentatively, D is TRBD1 (5 bases). In germline, CDR1 is SGHDT, CDR2 YYEEEE. The CDR3 covers 16 residues. V was shortened by 0 bases and J by 0 bases, with 9 bases between the two germline ends. CDR3 DNA sequence: TGTGCCAGCAGCTTGGTGGGGCAGACGAACACCGGGGAGCTGTTTTTT. Translated, it gives CASSLVGQTNTGELFF. Full variable domain (rest looked up from reference TRBV5-6 and TRBJ2-2): DAGVTQSPTHLIKTRGQQVTLRCSPKSGHDTVSWYQQALGQGPQFIFQYYEEEERQRGNFPDRFSGHQFPNYSSELNVNALLLGDSALYLCASSLVGQTNTGELFFGEGSRLTVL.

The sample holds a few counts of this clonotype. The rearrangement joins TRBV24-1 to TRBJ2-1; TRBD2 is a possible D gene (6 bases). The germline V gene encodes CDR1 KGHDR and CDR2 SFDVKD. This CDR3 is built from 14 residues. The V end was cut by 0 bases, the J end by 6 bases, with 8 bases between. CDR3: CATSDLTSSNEQFF. The CDR3 nucleotides are TGTGCCACCAGTGATTTGACTAGCAGCAATGAGCAGTTCTTC.

This clonotype has only a few counts. The V call is TRBV5-1, the J call TRBJ1-4, with a tentative D call TRBD1 (5 bases). Germline assignment: CDR1 SGHRS and CDR2 YFSETQ. The CDR3 length is 15 residues. Trimming took off 3 bases at V and 3 bases at J, with 12 bases between the two ends. The CDR3, as DNA: TGCGCCAGCAGCTCGAGGAGGGGTTCTAATGAAAAACTGTTTTTT. Its protein is CASSSRRGSNEKLFF.

A word on this clonotype: A read error may be the cause here, since a much bigger clone is one base away. The chain uses TRBV7-2 and TRBJ1-1, with D tentatively TRBD1 (5 bases). The CDR3 contains 15 residues. CDR1 and CDR2 (germline): SGHTA, FQGNSA. Trimming pared 1 base from V and 1 base from J, leaving 10 bases between. DNA for the CDR3: TGTACCAGCAGCTTAGGGGGGAGGGAGAACACTGAAGCTTTCTTT. Encoded protein: CTSSLGGRENTEAFF.

This clonotype was counted a few times. The V call is TRBV7-2, the J call TRBJ2-1, with unresolved D. In germline, CDR1 is SGHTA, CDR2 FQGNSA. This CDR3 spans 12 amino acids. V lost 2 bases, J lost 5 bases, and 4 bases lay in between. The CDR3, as DNA: TGTGCCAGCAGCTTAAGACACAATGAGCAGTTCTTC. It codes for CASSLRHNEQFF. Full variable domain (remainder filled in from reference TRBV7-2 and TRBJ2-1): GAGVSQSPSNKVTEKGKDVELRCDPISGHTALYWYRQSLGQGLEFLIYFQGNSAPDKSGLPSDRFSAERTGGSVSTLTIQRTQQEDSAVYLCASSLRHNEQFFGPGTRLTVL.

The chain recombines TRBV6-5 with TRBJ1-1; D is undetermined. Deletions cut 0 bases from V and 3 bases from J, with 8 bases between. The germline V gene has CDR1 MNHEY and CDR2 SVGAGI. The CDR3 length is 14 residues. The CDR3 reads CASSYSVGYTEAFF. CDR3 bases: TGTGCCAGCAGTTACTCTGTAGGGTACACTGAAGCTTTCTTT.

There are a few counts of this clonotype. The genes are TRBV6-5 and TRBJ2-2; D call uncertain. The V end was cut by 2 bases, the J end by 4 bases, with 11 bases between. The CDR3 spans 15 residues. CDR1 MNHEY and CDR2 SVGAGI come from the germline V gene. The CDR3 region has the DNA TGTGCCAGCAGTTACGGCCCAGTGGGCACCGGGGAGCTGTTTTTT. Protein sequence: CASSYGPVGTGELFF.

The J gene is TRBJ1-2, the V gene TRBV4-3; tentatively, D is TRBD1 (5 bases). The CDR3 covers 14 residues. Per germline, CDR1 LGHNA and CDR2 YSLEER. V was pared by 2 bases and J by 8 bases, with 15 bases between. The CDR3 DNA reads as TGCGCCAGCAGCCAATTAGGGGAGGGACGCGGCTACACCTTC. Amino acids: CASSQLGEGRGYTF.

The rearrangement links TRBV5-1 to TRBJ1-1; D gene unclear. The CDR3 extends over 16 amino acids. The V and J ends lost 1 base and 0 bases respectively, with 13 bases between them. Germline V gene sequence: CDR1 SGHRS, CDR2 YFSETQ. DNA for the CDR3: TGCGCCAGCAGCTTGCTACAGACGTCGATGAACACTGAAGCTTTCTTT. Translation: CASSLLQTSMNTEAFF.

This clonotype was detected a few times. V gene TRBV20-1 combines with J gene TRBJ2-3, with a tentative D call TRBD2 (5 bases). This CDR3 is 12 amino acids long. Per the germline V gene, CDR1 is DFQATT and CDR2 is SNEGSKA (reference sequence). Deletions cut 6 bases from V and 6 bases from J, with 13 bases between. The CDR3 protein is CSASDWADTQYF. For the CDR3, the DNA is TGCAGTGCGTCGGACTGGGCGGATACGCAGTATTTT.

CDR3 coding DNA: TGCGCCAGCAGCCCGGGACAGGGGGCGATCGATGAGCAGTTCTTC. Amino acid sequence: CASSPGQGAIDEQFF. This rearrangement joins TRBV5-1 to TRBJ2-1; 12 bases agree with TRBD1. CDR1 and CDR2 (germline): SGHRS, YFSETQ. The length of the CDR3 is 15 residues. V gave up 4 bases and J gave up 8 bases; unmatched junction bases: 7.

The chain is built from TRBV20-1 and TRBJ1-2; D gene unclear. Germline V gene lookup returns CDR1 DFQATT and CDR2 SNEGSKA (reference sequence). The germline V and J ends were trimmed by 3 bases and 5 bases, with 13 bases remaining between them. There are 13 residues in the CDR3. The CDR3 is CSARVSLGYGYTF. In nucleotides, the CDR3 is TGCAGTGCTAGGGTCTCCTTGGGGTATGGCTACACCTTC.

The V and J genes are TRBV9 and TRBJ2-3, with D possibly being TRBD1 or TRBD2 (5 bases each). CDR3 length: 15 amino acids. The germline CDR1 and CDR2 sequences are SGDLS and YYNGEE. Trimming cost V 0 bases and J 4 bases, with 12 bases left between them. The CDR3 here is CASSVGGVTPDTQYF. The CDR3 bases are TGTGCCAGCAGCGTAGGAGGGGTGACACCAGATACGCAGTATTTT.